What follows are 20 T cell receptor beta chains derived from one specimen sequenced in a study of T-cell reconstitution after alpha-beta-depleted transplantation in children. The TCRbeta library incorporated unique molecular identifiers. TCRdb itself ran the PCR reads through MiXCR, one entry per CDR3 protein. The sample contains about 400,000 distinct CDR3 sequences, about a fifth of which appear only once. Sequences were derived from PBMCs from the stem cell graft donor, sampled from the stem cell graft. The receptor source for this set is a human donor who donated a stem cell graft to a child with acute myeloid leukemia.

The chain couples TRBV6-2 or TRBV6-3 to TRBJ2-1; 10 bases are shared with TRBD2. There are 16 residues in the CDR3. With V trimmed by 8 bases and J by 4 bases, 11 bases remained unmatched. The germline V gene encodes CDR1 MNHEY and CDR2 SVGEGT. This CDR3 reads CASQRAGGPNYNEQFF. CDR3 in DNA: TGTGCCAGCCAAAGAGCGGGAGGGCCAAATTACAATGAGCAGTTCTTC.

This clonotype was observed a handful of times. The genes are TRBV11-2 and TRBJ2-1, with 8 bases fitting TRBD1. The CDR3 runs 15 residues. V gave up 5 bases and J gave up 0 bases; unmatched junction bases: 3. Germline-derived CDR1 and CDR2 are SGHAT and FQNNGV. CDR3 in amino acids: CASSQGTGSYNEQFF. The CDR3 DNA sequence: TGTGCCAGCAGCCAGGGGACAGGCTCCTACAATGAGCAGTTCTTC.

Worth noting for this clonotype: Germline and junction disagree at one end, which may indicate a read error. This rearrangement joins TRBV20-1 to TRBJ2-5; D might be TRBD1 (6 bases). The CDR3 is made up of 12 amino acids. Germline V gene data show CDR1 as DFQATT and CDR2 as SNEGSKA (reference sequence). Here the CDR3 reads CSARQGQETQNF. The CDR3 coding sequence is TGCAGTGCTAGACAGGGACAAGAGACCCAGAACTTC.

The CDR3: CASRPGHWTYNEQFF. The CDR3 bases are TGTGCCAGCAGGCCGGGACACTGGACCTACAATGAGCAGTTCTTC. This chain uses TRBV7-9 with TRBJ2-1; a possible D gene is TRBD1 (6 bases). V shed 6 bases and J shed 2 bases, with 14 bases lying between them. This CDR3 has 15 amino acids. In germline, CDR1 is SEHNR, CDR2 FQNEAQ (reference sequence).

This clonotype has a count of ten or more. The chain carries TRBV20-1 and TRBJ2-7; TRBD1 aligns across 8 bases. Germline V CDR1 and CDR2: DFQATT, SNEGSKA (reference sequence). V was pared by 5 bases and J by 3 bases, with 9 bases of the junction left unmatched. The CDR3 has 14 amino acids. CDR3 coding DNA: TGCAGTGCTGGGGAGACAGGGGAGGACTACGAGCAGTACTTC. Translated, it gives CSAGETGEDYEQYF.

The genes are TRBV29-1 and TRBJ2-5; 7 bases are shared with TRBD2. CDR3 length: 13 amino acids. CDR1 and CDR2 (germline): SQVTM, ANQGSEA. V was pared by 2 bases and J by 5 bases, with 5 bases of the junction left unmatched. The CDR3 bases are TGCAGCGTTGAATCTGGGCGGGAGGAGACCCAGTACTTC. Protein: CSVESGREETQYF. The full variable domain, in which reference TRBV29-1 and TRBJ2-5 provide the parts outside the CDR3, is SAVISQKPSRDICQRGTSLTIQCQVDSQVTMMFWYRQQPGQSLTLIATANQGSEATYESGFVIDKFPISRPNLTFSTLTVSNMSPEDSSIYLCSVESGREETQYFGPGTRLLVL.

The V and J genes are TRBV20-1 and TRBJ2-7; TRBD2 aligns across 7 bases. This CDR3 contains 15 residues. V lost 2 bases and J lost 3; bases outside the gene matches: 10. Germline V lookup: CDR1 DFQATT, CDR2 SNEGSKA (reference sequence). The CDR3: CSARSRAGERYEQYF. The CDR3 nucleotides are TGCAGTGCTAGAAGCCGGGCGGGGGAGCGCTACGAGCAGTACTTC.

This clonotype was counted many times. The chain carries TRBV6-5 and TRBJ2-7; D is uncertain. Trimming took off 4 bases at V and 3 bases at J, with 16 bases between the two ends. Per germline, CDR1 MNHEY and CDR2 SVGAGI. CDR3 length equals 15 residues. The CDR3 spells CASSSPHRINYEQYF. In nucleotides, the CDR3 is TGTGCCAGCAGTTCCCCTCATAGAATCAACTACGAGCAGTACTTC.

The genes are TRBV7-7 and TRBJ2-5; 8 nucleotides match TRBD1. The V segment lost 3 bases and the J segment 5 bases; nucleotides outside the gene matches: 11. This CDR3 comprises 16 residues. Germline CDR1 reads SSHAT; CDR2 reads FNYEAQ (reference sequence). CDR3: CASSFNAGGNAETQYF. DNA for the CDR3: TGTGCCAGCAGCTTTAACGCAGGGGGCAACGCGGAGACCCAGTACTTC.

This clonotype was found a few times. The genes are TRBV11-2 and TRBJ2-7, with 11 bases lining up with TRBD2. The CDR3 is 16 amino acids. V lost 1 base and J lost 3; bases outside the gene matches: 5. CDR1 SGHAT and CDR2 FQNNGV come from the germline V gene. CDR3 bases: TGTGCCAGCAGCTTAGGACTAGCGGGACTCGACTACGAGCAGTACTTC. Its protein is CASSLGLAGLDYEQYF.

This clonotype was detected ten times or more. For the CDR3, the DNA is TGTGCCAGCAGTCTACCGGGACTAGCGGGAGGAAATGAGCAGTTCTTC. Residues: CASSLPGLAGGNEQFF. The chain combines TRBV28 with TRBJ2-1; 15 nucleotides line up with TRBD2. In germline, CDR1 is MDHEN, CDR2 SYDVKM. V dropped 5 bases and J dropped 7; count of bases not matched to a gene: 6. CDR3 length: 16 residues.

A few counts support this clonotype. The chain combines TRBV20-1 with TRBJ2-7, with D tentatively TRBD2 (5 bases). The CDR3 has 15 residues. Trimming shortened V by 0 bases and J by 4 bases, and 16 bases separated the two germline ends. Germline-derived CDR1 and CDR2 are DFQATT and SNEGSKA (reference sequence). The CDR3 nucleotides read TGCAGTGCTAGAGATCCGGCAGGTAGCGCTTACGAGCAGTACTTC. The encoded protein is CSARDPAGSAYEQYF.

The CDR3: CASSGRGTGELFF. The CDR3 bases are TGTGCCAGCAGCGGTAGAGGCACCGGGGAGCTGTTTTTT. The chain recombines TRBV6-6 with TRBJ2-2; D gene ambiguous. Looked up from germline, CDR1 is MNHNY and CDR2 is SVGAGI (reference sequence). The ends were cut back, 6 bases at V and 4 bases at J, with 9 bases in the middle. CDR3 length equals 13 residues.

The chain recombines TRBV12-3 or TRBV12-4 with TRBJ2-7; 13 nucleotides match TRBD2. The CDR3 totals 14 residues. Trimming removed 7 bases from V and 4 bases from J; junction bases left unmatched: 4. CDR3 region: CASTWTSGSYEQYF. The CDR3 DNA reads as TGTGCCAGCACTTGGACTAGCGGGAGTTACGAGCAGTACTTC.

The CDR3 DNA sequence: TGTGCCATCTGTTTCTCAGGGACAGGGGGTACGACTGGGGCCAACGTCCTGACTTTC. The encoded protein is CAICFSGTGGTTGANVLTF. The chain combines TRBV3-1 with TRBJ2-6, with TRBD1 matching over 11 bases. The germline CDR1 and CDR2 sequences are LGHDT and YNNKEL (reference sequence). With 10 bases clipped from V and 2 bases from J, the junction kept 16 bases outside the gene matches. The CDR3 has 19 amino acids.

The chain links TRBV24-1 to TRBJ1-5; D is unclear. From germline, CDR1 is KGHDR and CDR2 SFDVKD. With 4 bases removed from V and 0 bases from J, the gap between germline ends came to 12 bases. This CDR3 comprises 16 residues. The chain's CDR3 is CATSDPRGDSNQPQHF. Here the CDR3 DNA reads TGTGCCACCAGTGACCCGCGTGGGGATAGCAATCAGCCCCAGCATTTT.

Only a few counts were recorded for this clonotype. The CDR3 nucleotides read TGCAGCGAGCAACCGGGGTCAGGGACAAAGCAGTTCTTC. Protein: CSEQPGSGTKQFF. The V call is TRBV29-1, the J call TRBJ2-1, with D perhaps TRBD1 (6 bases). CDR1 SQVTM and CDR2 ANQGSEA come from the germline V gene. The V and J ends lost 7 bases and 11 bases respectively, with 21 bases between them. There are 13 residues in the CDR3.

There are a few counts of this clonotype. J is TRBJ2-3 and V is TRBV3-1; 16 bases align to TRBD2. This CDR3 comprises 17 residues. CDR1 is LGHDT, CDR2 YNNKEL, per germline (reference sequence). After removal of 4 bases from V and 3 bases from J, the junction contained 4 bases not matched to a gene. The CDR3 bases are TGTGCCAGCAGCCCGGGACTAGCGGGAGGGCCAACAGATACGCAGTATTTT. Encoded protein: CASSPGLAGGPTDTQYF.

A few counts support this clonotype. The chain carries TRBV20-1 and TRBJ2-1, with D possibly called TRBD1 or TRBD2 (5 bases each). Germline V gene data show CDR1 as DFQATT and CDR2 as SNEGSKA (reference sequence). V gave up 6 bases and J gave up 1 base, with 16 bases separating them. This CDR3 is built from 15 residues. In DNA, the CDR3 is TGCAGTGCCAAAATTCCGGGACGGTCCTACAATGAGCAGTTCTTC. Protein sequence: CSAKIPGRSYNEQFF.

At least ten counts were recorded for this clonotype. V usage is TRBV20-1 and J usage is TRBJ1-6; TRBD1 agrees at 9 bases. The V and J ends lost 6 bases and 8 bases, in that order; junction bases with no gene match: 8. The germline gives CDR1 DFQATT, CDR2 SNEGSKA (reference sequence). The CDR3 is 14 amino acids. The CDR3 here is CSATPGTGYSPLHF. The CDR3 DNA is TGCAGTGCCACCCCCGGGACAGGGTATTCACCCCTCCACTTT.